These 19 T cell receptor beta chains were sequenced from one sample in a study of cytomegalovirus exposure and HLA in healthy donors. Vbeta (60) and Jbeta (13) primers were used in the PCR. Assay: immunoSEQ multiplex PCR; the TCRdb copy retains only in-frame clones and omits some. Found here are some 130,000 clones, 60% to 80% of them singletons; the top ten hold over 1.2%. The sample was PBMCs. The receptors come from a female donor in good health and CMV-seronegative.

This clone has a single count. The CDR3 sequence: CASSYIPGDAEAFF. The CDR3 bases are TGTGCCAGCAGCTATATCCCCGGAGACGCTGAAGCTTTCTTT. The chain carries TRBV7-2 and TRBJ1-1; no clear D gene. CDR1 is SGHTA and CDR2 is FQGNSA in the germline V gene. CDR3 length equals 14 residues. Deletions cut 4 bases from V and 6 bases from J, with 15 bases between.

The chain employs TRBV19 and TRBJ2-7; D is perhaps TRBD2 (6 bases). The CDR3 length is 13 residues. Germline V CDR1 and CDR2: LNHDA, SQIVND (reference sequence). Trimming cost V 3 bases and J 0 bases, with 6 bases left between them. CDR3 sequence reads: CASSIGSSYEQYF. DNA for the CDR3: TGTGCCAGTAGTATCGGGAGCTCCTACGAGCAGTACTTC.

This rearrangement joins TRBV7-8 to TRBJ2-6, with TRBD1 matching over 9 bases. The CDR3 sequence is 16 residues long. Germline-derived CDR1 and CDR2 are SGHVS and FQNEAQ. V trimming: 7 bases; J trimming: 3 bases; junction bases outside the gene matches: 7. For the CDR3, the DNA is TGTGCCAGCACTTCGGACAGGGGAAGTGGGGCCAACGTCCTGACTTTC. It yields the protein CASTSDRGSGANVLTF.

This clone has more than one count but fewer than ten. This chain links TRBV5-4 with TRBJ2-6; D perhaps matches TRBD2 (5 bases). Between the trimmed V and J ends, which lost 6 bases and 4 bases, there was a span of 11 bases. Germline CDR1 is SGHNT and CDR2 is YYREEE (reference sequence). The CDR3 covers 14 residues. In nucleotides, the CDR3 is TGTGCCAGCATCCGGGAAGGGGGGGCCAACGTCCTGACTTTC. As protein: CASIREGGANVLTF.

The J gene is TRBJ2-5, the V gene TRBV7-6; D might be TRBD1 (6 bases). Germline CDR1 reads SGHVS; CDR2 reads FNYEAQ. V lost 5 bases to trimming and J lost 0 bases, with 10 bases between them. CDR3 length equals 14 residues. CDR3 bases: TGTGCCAGCAGCCCCGGACAGTACCAAGAGACCCAGTACTTC. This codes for CASSPGQYQETQYF.

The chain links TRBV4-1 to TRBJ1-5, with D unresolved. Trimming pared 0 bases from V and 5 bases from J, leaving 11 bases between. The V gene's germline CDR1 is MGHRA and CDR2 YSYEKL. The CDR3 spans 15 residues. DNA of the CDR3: TGCGCCAGCAGCCAAGATGAGGGCGGGGATCAGCCCCAGCATTTT. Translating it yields CASSQDEGGDQPQHF.

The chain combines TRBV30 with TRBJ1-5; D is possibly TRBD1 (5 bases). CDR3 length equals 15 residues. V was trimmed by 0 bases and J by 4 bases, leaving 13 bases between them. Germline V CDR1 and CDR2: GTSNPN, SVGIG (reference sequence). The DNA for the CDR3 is TGTGCCTGGAGTGTAAGGGGCCGGCTGAATCAGCCCCAGCATTTT. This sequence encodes CAWSVRGRLNQPQHF.

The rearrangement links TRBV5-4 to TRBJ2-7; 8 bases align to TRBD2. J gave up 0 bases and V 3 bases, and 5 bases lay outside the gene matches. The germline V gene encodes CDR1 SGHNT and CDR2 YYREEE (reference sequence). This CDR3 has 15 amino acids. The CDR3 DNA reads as TGTGCCAGCAGCTCAAATAGCGGGGCCTCCTACGAGCAGTACTTC. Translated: CASSSNSGASYEQYF.

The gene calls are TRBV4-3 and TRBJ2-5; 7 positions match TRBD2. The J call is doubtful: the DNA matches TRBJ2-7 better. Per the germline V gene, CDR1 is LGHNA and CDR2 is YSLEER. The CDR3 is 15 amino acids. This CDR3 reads CASSQTLGLEREQYF. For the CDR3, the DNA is TGCGCCAGCAGCCAGACCCTCGGACTAGAGCGCGAGCAGTACTTC.

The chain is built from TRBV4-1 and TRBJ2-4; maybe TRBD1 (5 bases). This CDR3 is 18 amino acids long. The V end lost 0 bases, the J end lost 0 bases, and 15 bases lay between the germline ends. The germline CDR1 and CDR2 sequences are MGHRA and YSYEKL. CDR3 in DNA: TGCGCCAGCAGCCAAGATTACCCAGGGATACTAGCCAAAAACATTCAGTACTTC. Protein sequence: CASSQDYPGILAKNIQYF.

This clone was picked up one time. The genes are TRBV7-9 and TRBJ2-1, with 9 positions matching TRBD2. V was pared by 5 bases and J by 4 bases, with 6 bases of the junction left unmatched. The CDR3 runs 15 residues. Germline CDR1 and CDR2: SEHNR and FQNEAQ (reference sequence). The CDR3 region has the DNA TGTGCCAGCAGCCACTCTAGCGGGACATACAATGAGCAGTTCTTC. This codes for CASSHSSGTYNEQFF.

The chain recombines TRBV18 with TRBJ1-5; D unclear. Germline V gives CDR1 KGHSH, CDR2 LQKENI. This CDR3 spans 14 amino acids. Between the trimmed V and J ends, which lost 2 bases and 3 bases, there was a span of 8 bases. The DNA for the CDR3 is TGTGCCAGCTCACCATCGAGGGACAATCAGCCCCAGCATTTT. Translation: CASSPSRDNQPQHF.

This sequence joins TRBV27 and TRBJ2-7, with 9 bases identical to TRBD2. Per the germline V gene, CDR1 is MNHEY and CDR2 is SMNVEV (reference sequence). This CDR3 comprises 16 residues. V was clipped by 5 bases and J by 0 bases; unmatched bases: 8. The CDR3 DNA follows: TGTGCCAGCAGTCTTTCCTGGACTAGCGACTCCTACGAGCAGTACTTC. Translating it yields CASSLSWTSDSYEQYF.

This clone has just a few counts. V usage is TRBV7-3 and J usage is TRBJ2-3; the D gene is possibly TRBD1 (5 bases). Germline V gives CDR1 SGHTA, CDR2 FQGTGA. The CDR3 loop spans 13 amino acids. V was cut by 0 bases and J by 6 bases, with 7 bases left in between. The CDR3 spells CASSLTGQDTQYF. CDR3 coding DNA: TGTGCCAGCAGCTTAACGGGGCAGGATACGCAGTATTTT.

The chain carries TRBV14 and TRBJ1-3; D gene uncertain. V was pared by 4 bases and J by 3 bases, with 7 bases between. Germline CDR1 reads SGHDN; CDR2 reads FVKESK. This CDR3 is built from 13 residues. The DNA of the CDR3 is TGTGCCAGCAGCCGAGGGTTTGGAAACACCATATATTTT. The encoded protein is CASSRGFGNTIYF.

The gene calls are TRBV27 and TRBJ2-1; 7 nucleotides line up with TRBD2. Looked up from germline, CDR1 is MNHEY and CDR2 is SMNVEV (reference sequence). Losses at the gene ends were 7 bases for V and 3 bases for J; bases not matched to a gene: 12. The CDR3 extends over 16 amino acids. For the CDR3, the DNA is TGTGCCAGCACTCCTTCGGCGGGAGAACTCTACAATGAGCAGTTCTTC. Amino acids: CASTPSAGELYNEQFF.

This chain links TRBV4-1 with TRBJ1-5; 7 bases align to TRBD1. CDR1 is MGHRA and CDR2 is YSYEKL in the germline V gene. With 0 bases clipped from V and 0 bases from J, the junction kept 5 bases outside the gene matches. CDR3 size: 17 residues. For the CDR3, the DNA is TGCGCCAGCAGCCAAGATAGCGACAGGGCTAGCAATCAGCCCCAGCATTTT. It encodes CASSQDSDRASNQPQHF.

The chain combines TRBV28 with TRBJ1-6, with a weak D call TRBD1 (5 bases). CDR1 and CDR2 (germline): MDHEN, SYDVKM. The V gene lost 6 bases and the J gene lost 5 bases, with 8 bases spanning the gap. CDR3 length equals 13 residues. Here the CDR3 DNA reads TGTGCCAGCAGGACAGCTAATAATTCACCCCTCCACTTT. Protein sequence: CASRTANNSPLHF.

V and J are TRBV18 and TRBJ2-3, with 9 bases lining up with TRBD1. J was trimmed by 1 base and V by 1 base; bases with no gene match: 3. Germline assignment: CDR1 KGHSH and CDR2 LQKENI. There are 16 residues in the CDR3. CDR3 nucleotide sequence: TGTGCCAGCTCACCACAGGGACAGGGCGGCACAGATACGCAGTATTTT. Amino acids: CASSPQGQGGTDTQYF.